The 27 T cell receptor beta chains listed next were all sequenced from one sample in a study of shared clonotypes between healthy human individuals (dated by TCRdb to the early 2020s). Libraries came from the immunoSEQ multiplex PCR assay. What TCRdb holds here is the immuneACCESS table cut down to in-frame rearrangements. Part of the clones is not present; checked against another copy, under half of the missing clones reflect an unresolved V gene, and the others are unexplained. Counted in this sample were 2 million or so clones; roughly 94% of them appeared once. Jointly, the top ten make up approximately 0.13% of the sample. Source material: naive CD4+ T cells sorted from blood. The cell subset or site label, read with the paper, signifies: CD45RA+ positively selected. The receptors originated from a man younger than 35 in good health.

The V gene is TRBV4-3, the J gene TRBJ2-3; D not certain. This CDR3 has 15 amino acids. V was shortened by 1 base and J by 4 bases, with 12 bases between the two germline ends. Germline V gene sequence: CDR1 LGHNA, CDR2 YSLEER. CDR3 region: CASSQADRPSDTQYF. The CDR3 DNA reads as TGCGCCAGCAGCCAAGCGGACCGCCCCTCAGATACGCAGTATTTT.

This rearrangement joins TRBV20-1 to TRBJ2-2, with 7 bases lining up with TRBD1. Germline V gene lookup returns CDR1 DFQATT and CDR2 SNEGSKA (reference sequence). The CDR3 covers 11 residues. J gave up 9 bases and V 7 bases, and 5 bases lay outside the gene matches. This CDR3 is CSDRDSRELFF. The CDR3 bases are TGCAGTGACAGGGACAGCAGGGAGCTGTTTTTT.

V and J are TRBV15 and TRBJ2-3, with D possibly being TRBD2 (7 bases). Germline lookup yields CDR1 LNHNV and CDR2 YYDKDF (reference sequence). Trimming cost V 0 bases and J 1 base, with 11 bases left between them. The CDR3 runs 16 residues. The CDR3 nucleotides are TGTGCCACCAGCAGAGATGGGGGGGCCGGCACAGATACGCAGTATTTT. It encodes CATSRDGGAGTDTQYF.

About this clone: Other DNA sequences in the same sample also yield this CDR3. The chain carries TRBV18 and TRBJ1-2, with a weak D call TRBD1 (6 bases). The CDR3 extends over 14 amino acids. Germline CDR1 is KGHSH and CDR2 is LQKENI. V lost 3 bases and J lost 0, with 8 bases in between. The DNA of the CDR3 is TGTGCCAGCTCACCTCAGGGGCCTAACTATGGCTACACCTTC. Encoded protein: CASSPQGPNYGYTF.

The CDR3 DNA reads TGTGCCACTCGGGGGCCGCAAAATTCACCCCTCCACTTT. The encoded protein is CATRGPQNSPLHF. The chain links TRBV2 to TRBJ1-6, with D maybe TRBD1 (6 bases). Germline loops: CDR1 SNHLY, CDR2 FYNNEI. The CDR3 runs 13 residues. The V and J ends lost 10 bases and 7 bases respectively, with 14 bases between them.

This chain connects TRBV11-3 to TRBJ2-5, with D uncertain. Trimming removed 4 bases at V and 2 bases at J, with 11 bases between. CDR3 length: 14 amino acids. CDR1 is SGHNT and CDR2 is YENEEA in the germline V gene. The CDR3 is CASSSDHYQETQYF. The CDR3 DNA reads TGTGCCAGCAGCTCTGACCATTATCAAGAGACCCAGTACTTC.

The rearrangement uses TRBV5-1 and TRBJ2-7, with 8 bases aligning to TRBD1. This CDR3 is 14 amino acids long. Germline V gene data show CDR1 as SGHRS and CDR2 as YFSETQ. Trimming cost V 4 bases and J 5 bases; bases outside gene matches: 8. The CDR3 DNA is TGCGCCAGCAGCATGGACAGGGAAACAGACGAGCAGTACTTC. This sequence encodes CASSMDRETDEQYF.

The rearrangement joins TRBV28 to TRBJ2-7; D might be TRBD1 (6 bases). Trimming took off 2 bases at V and 3 bases at J, with 14 bases between the two ends. Germline V gene sequence: CDR1 MDHEN, CDR2 SYDVKM. The CDR3 runs 15 residues. CDR3 loop: CASSLAGAAVYEQYF. The CDR3 DNA follows: TGTGCCAGCAGTTTAGCAGGGGCGGCTGTCTACGAGCAGTACTTC.

A word on this clone: The same CDR3 also results from other DNA sequences found in this sample. CDR3 DNA sequence: TGTGCCAGCAGCCAAGCAAGGGGTAATTCACCCCTCCACTTT. Protein product: CASSQARGNSPLHF. J is TRBJ1-6 and V is TRBV14; possibly TRBD1 for D (5 bases). V was pared by 1 base and J by 6 bases, with 7 bases between. The CDR3 has 14 amino acids. In germline, CDR1 is SGHDN, CDR2 FVKESK. Full variable domain (missing parts from reference TRBV14 and TRBJ1-6): EAGVTQFPSHSVIEKGQTVTLRCDPISGHDNLYWYRRVMGKEIKFLLHFVKESKQDESGMPNNRFLAERTGGTYSTLKVQPAELEDSGVYFCASSQARGNSPLHFGNGTRLTVT.

This chain links TRBV7-2 with TRBJ2-5; D could derive from TRBD1 or TRBD2 (5 bases each). The germline V gene has CDR1 SGHTA and CDR2 FQGNSA. The CDR3 contains 13 residues. V lost 2 bases and J 6 bases, leaving 10 bases between the germline ends. CDR3 sequence: CASSLTGGQTQYF. As DNA, the CDR3 is TGTGCCAGCAGCTTAACAGGAGGACAGACCCAGTACTTC.

The chain combines TRBV7-2 with TRBJ2-5, with a tentative D call TRBD2 (6 bases). CDR1 is SGHTA and CDR2 is FQGNSA in the germline V gene. Trimming took 5 bases from V and 7 from J, leaving 20 bases between them. This CDR3 has 15 amino acids. CDR3 protein: CASSPRTVAVRTQYF. In DNA form, the CDR3 reads TGTGCCAGCAGCCCCAGGACCGTAGCGGTGAGGACCCAGTACTTC. The variable domain in full, completed from reference TRBV7-2 and TRBJ2-5, reads GAGVSQSPSNKVTEKGKDVELRCDPISGHTALYWYRQSLGQGLEFLIYFQGNSAPDKSGLPSDRFSAERTGGSVSTLTIQRTQQEDSAVYLCASSPRTVAVRTQYFGPGTRLLVL.

The V gene is TRBV5-1, the J gene TRBJ2-5, with a tentative D call TRBD2 (6 bases). Germline CDR1 reads SGHRS; CDR2 reads YFSETQ. The CDR3 is made up of 13 amino acids. The V end lost 3 bases, the J end lost 3 bases, and 9 bases lay between the germline ends. The DNA for the CDR3 is TGCGCCAGCAGCTGGAGGGACGAAGAGACCCAGTACTTC. It is translated as CASSWRDEETQYF.

The chain couples TRBV7-9 to TRBJ2-3; 9 positions match TRBD2. The CDR3 extends over 16 amino acids. Germline values: CDR1 SEHNR, CDR2 FQNEAQ (reference sequence). The J segment lost 2 bases and the V segment lost 1 base, leaving 4 bases of the junction unmatched. CDR3 nucleotides: TGTGCCAGCAGCTTAGTGCTAGCGGGGCCCACAGATACGCAGTATTTT. Its translation: CASSLVLAGPTDTQYF.

The chain couples TRBV9 to TRBJ2-1, with D tentatively TRBD2 (6 bases). From germline, CDR1 is SGDLS and CDR2 YYNGEE. CDR3 size: 15 residues. The V end was cut by 2 bases, the J end by 8 bases, with 17 bases between. CDR3 loop: CASSVSGTVSDEQFF. The CDR3 DNA reads TGTGCCAGCAGCGTCTCCGGGACTGTCAGTGATGAGCAGTTCTTC.

This clone was found once. The chain recombines TRBV5-4 with TRBJ2-1; 8 bases align to TRBD2. CDR1 is SGHNT and CDR2 is YYREEE in the germline V gene (reference sequence). The V segment lost 4 bases and the J segment 3 bases; nucleotides outside the gene matches: 9. The CDR3 is made up of 16 amino acids. In nucleotides, the CDR3 is TGTGCCAGCAGCCCTCCAGCGGGAGTCGTCTACAATGAGCAGTTCTTC. This gives the protein CASSPPAGVVYNEQFF.

This chain uses TRBV7-2 with TRBJ2-5; TRBD1 aligns across 9 bases. The CDR3 is 15 residues long. Germline lookup yields CDR1 SGHTA and CDR2 FQGNSA. V trimming: 2 bases; J trimming: 1 base; junction bases outside the gene matches: 2. The CDR3 bases are TGTGCCAGCAGCTTACCGACAGGGGGCCAAGAGACCCAGTACTTC. It yields the protein CASSLPTGGQETQYF. Full variable domain (missing parts from reference TRBV7-2 and TRBJ2-5): GAGVSQSPSNKVTEKGKDVELRCDPISGHTALYWYRQSLGQGLEFLIYFQGNSAPDKSGLPSDRFSAERTGGSVSTLTIQRTQQEDSAVYLCASSLPTGGQETQYFGPGTRLLVL.

The rearrangement uses TRBV7-2 and TRBJ2-5; maybe TRBD2 (7 bases). Germline V lookup: CDR1 SGHTA, CDR2 FQGNSA. V was shortened by 5 bases and J by 5 bases, with 18 bases between the two germline ends. This CDR3 has 15 amino acids. The CDR3 loop is CASSNPFGGQETQYF. The CDR3 DNA reads TGTGCCAGCAGCAACCCGTTCGGGGGGCAGGAGACCCAGTACTTC. The full variable domain, with the rest looked up from reference TRBV7-2 and TRBJ2-5, is GAGVSQSPSNKVTEKGKDVELRCDPISGHTALYWYRQSLGQGLEFLIYFQGNSAPDKSGLPSDRFSAERTGGSVSTLTIQRTQQEDSAVYLCASSNPFGGQETQYFGPGTRLLVL.

The chain combines TRBV10-3 with TRBJ1-1; no clear D. Germline assignment: CDR1 ENHRY and CDR2 SYGVKD. This CDR3 spans 13 amino acids. Deletions cut 3 bases from V and 7 bases from J, with 12 bases between. The CDR3 is CAISETEIGEAFF. CDR3 nucleotide sequence: TGTGCCATCAGTGAAACGGAGATAGGTGAAGCTTTCTTT.

This sequence joins TRBV10-3 and TRBJ1-2; the D is unclear. The CDR3 runs to 14 residues. V gave up 6 bases and J gave up 0 bases, with 11 bases separating them. The V gene's germline CDR1 is ENHRY and CDR2 SYGVKD. For the CDR3, the DNA is TGTGCCATCAGGGCCGACCTAGCTAACTATGGCTACACCTTC. This sequence encodes CAIRADLANYGYTF.

The rearrangement links TRBV28 to TRBJ1-4; D gene uncertain. The CDR3 is made up of 12 amino acids. V was shortened by 5 bases and J by 6 bases, with 7 bases between the two germline ends. Germline CDR1 MDHEN, CDR2 SYDVKM. CDR3 coding DNA: TGTGCCAGCAGTCCCTTGCATGAAAAACTGTTTTTT. Protein: CASSPLHEKLFF.

This clone is a singleton in its sample. The rearrangement joins TRBV11-2 to TRBJ2-3, with 7 bases matching TRBD1. The junction had 7 bases not matched to a gene; V was cut back by 3 bases and J by 1 base. CDR1 and CDR2 (germline): SGHAT, FQNNGV. CDR3 length: 16 residues. This CDR3 reads CASSLTGREGTDTQYF. DNA of the CDR3: TGTGCCAGCAGCTTGACAGGGCGTGAAGGCACAGATACGCAGTATTTT.

The chain recombines TRBV5-4 with TRBJ2-7; 9 bases match TRBD2. V was clipped by 3 bases and J by 6 bases; unmatched bases: 10. Per the germline V gene, CDR1 is SGHNT and CDR2 is YYREEE (reference sequence). This CDR3 has 15 residues. The CDR3 region is CASSSYSGRGGEQYF. The CDR3 DNA is TGTGCCAGCAGCTCTTATAGCGGGAGAGGTGGCGAGCAGTACTTC.

The chain links TRBV5-8 to TRBJ1-5, with D unclear. This CDR3 region has 19 residues. V gave up 3 bases and J gave up 2 bases, with 24 bases separating them. The germline gives CDR1 SGHTS, CDR2 YDEGEE. The CDR3 loop reads CASSWMRGSLGQGNQPQHF. The CDR3 DNA sequence: TGTGCCAGCAGCTGGATGCGGGGATCGTTGGGCCAAGGCAATCAGCCCCAGCATTTT.

With respect to this clone: Other DNA sequences from this sample encode an identical CDR3 as well. The chain combines TRBV5-1 with TRBJ2-3; D uncertain. Trimming removed 0 bases from V and 3 bases from J, with 2 bases in between. This CDR3 spans 12 amino acids. Germline V lookup: CDR1 SGHRS, CDR2 YFSETQ. The CDR3 region has the DNA TGCGCCAGCAGCTTGGTGACAGATACGCAGTATTTT. Residues: CASSLVTDTQYF.

J is TRBJ1-5 and V is TRBV18, with a possible D match to TRBD1 (6 bases). CDR1 is KGHSH and CDR2 is LQKENI in the germline V gene. This CDR3 has 17 residues. Between the trimmed V and J ends, which lost 4 bases and 7 bases, there was a span of 23 bases. The CDR3 DNA sequence: TGTGCCAGCTCACTCTCCGGGACACCCTTCCAGGAACAGCCCCAGCATTTT. Its translation is CASSLSGTPFQEQPQHF.

The chain joins TRBV25-1 to TRBJ2-7; D is undetermined. Germline CDR1 is MGHDK and CDR2 is SYGVNS. CDR3 length: 14 amino acids. V shed 8 bases and J shed 3 bases, with 17 bases lying between them. The CDR3 is CASSRNPNSYEQYF. DNA of the CDR3: TGTGCCAGCTCCCGAAACCCCAACAGCTACGAGCAGTACTTC.

The V call is TRBV5-1, the J call TRBJ2-7; 7 bases align to TRBD2. The CDR3 is 16 residues long. Germline CDR1 is SGHRS and CDR2 is YFSETQ. The ends lost 0 bases at V and 3 bases at J; junction bases unmatched: 9. The CDR3 region has the DNA TGCGCCAGCAGCTTGGCCGATCGCGGGAGTGTCTACGAGCAGTACTTC. Translated: CASSLADRGSVYEQYF.